The rows below give T cell receptor beta chains drawn from one sample of a study of cytomegalovirus exposure and HLA in healthy donors. Data came from immunoSEQ multiplex PCR; TCRdb stores just in-frame clones and leaves some out. The table has around 200,000 clones, approximately 90% seen once. The sequenced material came from PBMCs. These receptors came from a woman between 18 and 29 years old in good health and CMV-seronegative. The CDR3 runs from the conserved cysteine through the conserved F or W. Each record gives: clone size, J gene, V gene, D gene, CDR3 protein, CDR3 DNA. A D gene is named only where the DNA matches it firmly. Only part of the rows carry a size: once, few, many, or a class if the clone is expanded.

clone_size: .; j_call: TRBJ1-2; v_call: TRBV5-6; d_call: .; cdr3_aa: CASSLDRVYGYTF; cdr3_nt: TGTGCCAGCAGCTTGGACAGGGTCTATGGCTACACCTTC
clone_size: .; j_call: TRBJ1-1; v_call: TRBV19; d_call: .; cdr3_aa: CASSLGGVTEAFF; cdr3_nt: TGTGCCAGTAGTCTCGGTGGTGTGACTGAAGCTTTCTTT
clone_size: once; j_call: TRBJ2-7; v_call: TRBV7-8; d_call: TRBD2; cdr3_aa: CASSSSLAGVSYEQYF; cdr3_nt: TGTGCCAGCAGCTCAAGTCTAGCGGGCGTCTCCTACGAGCAGTACTTC
clone_size: .; j_call: TRBJ1-4; v_call: TRBV7-2; d_call: .; cdr3_aa: CASSGQRGEKLFF; cdr3_nt: TGTGCCAGCAGCGGACAGAGGGGTGAAAAACTGTTTTTT
clone_size: .; j_call: TRBJ1-1; v_call: TRBV27; d_call: .; cdr3_aa: CASSSSGNLNTEAFF; cdr3_nt: TGTGCCAGCAGTTCGTCAGGGAATCTGAACACTGAAGCTTTCTTT
clone_size: .; j_call: TRBJ2-3; v_call: TRBV4-3; d_call: .; cdr3_aa: CASSQDSMTSWVPDTQYF; cdr3_nt: TGCGCCAGCAGCCAAGATTCTATGACTAGTTGGGTGCCAGATACGCAGTATTTT
clone_size: .; j_call: TRBJ2-3; v_call: TRBV4-1; d_call: .; cdr3_aa: CASSPLGMAESTDTQYF; cdr3_nt: TGCGCCAGCAGCCCCCTCGGGATGGCGGAGAGCACAGATACGCAGTATTTT
clone_size: .; j_call: TRBJ2-7; v_call: TRBV5-6; d_call: .; cdr3_aa: CASSLLLVSYEQYF; cdr3_nt: TGTGCCAGCAGCTTGCTACTAGTATCCTACGAGCAGTACTTC
clone_size: .; j_call: TRBJ2-2; v_call: TRBV5-1; d_call: .; cdr3_aa: CASSLNPVAGELFF; cdr3_nt: TGCGCCAGCAGCTTGAACCCAGTTGCCGGGGAGCTGTTTTTT
clone_size: .; j_call: TRBJ2-7; v_call: TRBV5-1; d_call: .; cdr3_aa: CASSFQAGAYYEQYF; cdr3_nt: TGCGCCAGCAGCTTTCAGGCAGGGGCCTACTACGAGCAGTACTTC
clone_size: .; j_call: TRBJ2-1; v_call: TRBV5-4; d_call: .; cdr3_aa: CASSLSGYNEQFF; cdr3_nt: TGTGCCAGCAGCCTTAGCGGCTACAATGAGCAGTTCTTC
clone_size: .; j_call: TRBJ1-5; v_call: TRBV4-2; d_call: TRBD1; cdr3_aa: CASSQDGTDDNQPQHF; cdr3_nt: TGTGCCAGCAGCCAAGATGGGACAGACGATAATCAGCCCCAGCATTTT
clone_size: few; j_call: TRBJ2-4; v_call: TRBV10-3; d_call: .; cdr3_aa: CAISEPELAKNIQYF; cdr3_nt: TGTGCCATCAGTGAACCTGAGCTAGCCAAAAACATTCAGTACTTC
clone_size: .; j_call: TRBJ1-2; v_call: TRBV29-1; d_call: TRBD1; cdr3_aa: CSVQTGGSYGYTF; cdr3_nt: TGCAGCGTTCAGACAGGGGGAAGCTATGGCTACACCTTC
clone_size: .; j_call: TRBJ2-7; v_call: TRBV7-8; d_call: .; cdr3_aa: CASSRGVGRGEQYF; cdr3_nt: TGTGCCAGCAGCCGCGGGGTGGGGCGAGGAGAGCAGTACTTC
clone_size: .; j_call: TRBJ1-2; v_call: TRBV4-1; d_call: .; cdr3_aa: CASSQTGTNYGYTF; cdr3_nt: TGCGCCAGCAGCCAAACAGGAACTAACTATGGCTACACCTTC